This T cell receptor (beta chain) derives from a study of CD4 T cells in relation to SARS-CoV-2 and coronaviruses. In the study overall: After 10 to 11 days of antigen culture, PBMC TCR beta CDR3s were sequenced.

Naive or memory CD4+ cells were cultured 1:1 with T cell-depleted PBMCs plus CEF. Concerning this clone: The antigen is not known.

The germline CDR1 and CDR2 sequences are SGHDT and YYEEEE. Trimming took off 1 base at V and 5 bases at J, with 12 bases between the two ends. The CDR3 has 15 amino acids. Only in-frame clones appear in the TCRdb table, and some are missing; sequencing was by immunoSEQ multiplex PCR. The sample consists of 35,000 to 40,000 clones, roughly 84% of them appearing once. The chain carries TRBV5-6 and TRBJ2-2; no firm D call. Sequences were obtained from naive CD4+ T cells from PBMCs, cultured in vitro. Described subset: naive CD4+ T cells isolated by negative enrichment. The receptor was isolated from an adult with COVID-19. The CDR3 protein is CASSLLGSATGELFF. CDR3 nucleotides: TGTGCCAGCAGCTTGCTGGGTTCGGCAACCGGGGAGCTGTTTTTT. The whole variable domain, remainder taken from reference TRBV5-6 and TRBJ2-2, is DAGVTQSPTHLIKTRGQQVTLRCSPKSGHDTVSWYQQALGQGPQFIFQYYEEEERQRGNFPDRFSGHQFPNYSSELNVNALLLGDSALYLCASSLLGSATGELFFGEGSRLTVL.